The sequence of this T cell receptor (beta chain) was determined in a study of blood T cells in healthy people across ages. Sample-barcoded 5' priming and a J-beta primer mix drove a second PCR of roughly 6 to 12 cycles. TCRdb independently ran MiXCR on the 5' RACE reads; one entry per CDR3 protein. The sample shows some 930,000 distinct CDR3 sequences, roughly 29% of them seen only once. V lost 5 bases to trimming and J lost 4 bases, with 13 bases between them. The length of the CDR3 is 14 residues. Details on this clonotype: Its antigen is still unknown.

The authors drew about 10 milliliters of peripheral blood from each donor. Regarding the study as a whole: With donor CMV status unknown, expanded clonotype changes were possibly confounded.

These sequences were also reported in another study, on T cells of mothers and their children. That work contributes: From each mother came over 8 million TCR beta CDR3 reads, and from each child came a few million.

V is TRBV12-3 or TRBV12-4 and J is TRBJ2-3; possibly TRBD1 for D (6 bases). This TCR was recovered from a woman in her thirties or forties in good health. Sequencing was carried out using blood. The CDR3 sequence: CASSMDSPADTQYF. CDR3 bases: TGTGCCAGCAGTATGGACAGCCCCGCAGATACGCAGTATTTT.